This TCR beta chain was found in a study of OX40 agonist ivuxolimab in advanced cancers. Study background: Of mixed ages from about 20 to 85 and averaging about 56 years, the group was almost 85% male. Three patients, one with hepatocellular carcinoma and two with cutaneous melanoma, responded partially.

Libraries were prepared by immunoSEQ multiplex PCR; TCRdb keeps only in-frame clonotypes and omits some of them. The profile shows about 69,000 clones, roughly 90% of them singletons. This clone was detected once. Autoimmune disease history or systemic immunosuppression meant exclusion. Blood specimens came from baseline, cycle 4 day 1, and cycle 7 day 1. The germline V and J ends were trimmed by 5 bases and 4 bases, with 13 bases remaining between them. The CDR3 is 14 residues long. Germline CDR1 is SGHAT and CDR2 is FQDESV (reference sequence). The chain has TRBV11-1 and TRBJ2-3; unclear D gene. The sequences come from CD4+ or CD8+ T cells sorted from blood, collected in a trial of the OX40 agonist ivuxolimab. The sequence came from an adult with an advanced solid tumor such as melanoma, head and neck, liver or kidney cancer. The CDR3 protein is CASSPGRSPDTQYF. Written as DNA, the CDR3 is TGTGCCAGCAGCCCCGGACGAAGCCCAGATACGCAGTATTTT.